Presented here are 7 T cell receptor beta chains from one specimen sequenced in a study of blood T cell repertoires in COVID-19. Sequencing used immunoSEQ multiplex PCR; TCRdb keeps in-frame clones, though not all of them. The profile shows around 200,000 clones, around 86% of them singletons. The sample taken for sequencing was peripheral blood. The receptors were gathered from a man aged 45-65 years with acute or convalescent COVID-19.

The V and J genes are TRBV2 and TRBJ1-2, with 9 bases identical to TRBD1. V lost 5 bases, J lost 0 bases, and 7 bases stayed unmatched. The CDR3 runs to 16 residues. Per the germline V gene, CDR1 is SNHLY and CDR2 is FYNNEI. CDR3 in DNA: TGTGCCAGCAGTTACGGACAGGGGACACCTAACTATGGCTACACCTTC. It encodes CASSYGQGTPNYGYTF.

The rearrangement links TRBV27 to TRBJ2-1, with D possibly being TRBD1 (5 bases). Trimming shortened V by 3 bases and J by 3 bases, and 6 bases separated the two germline ends. CDR3 length: 13 amino acids. The germline V gene has CDR1 MNHEY and CDR2 SMNVEV (reference sequence). CDR3 amino acids: CASSLDNYNEQFF. The CDR3 DNA reads as TGTGCCAGCAGTTTGGACAACTACAATGAGCAGTTCTTC.

This chain uses TRBV6-5 with TRBJ1-2; D may be TRBD1 (5 bases). The CDR3 length is 14 residues. In germline, CDR1 is MNHEY, CDR2 SVGAGI. V was clipped by 6 bases and J by 6 bases, with 17 bases between them. CDR3 sequence reads: CASRRVGGGDGYTF. Here the CDR3 DNA reads TGTGCCAGCAGAAGAGTCGGGGGTGGGGATGGCTACACCTTC.

This clone was counted once. The gene calls are TRBV6-6 and TRBJ1-1; D call uncertain. The germline V and J ends were trimmed by 6 bases and 0 bases, with 11 bases remaining between them. Germline V gene lookup returns CDR1 MNHNY and CDR2 SVGAGI (reference sequence). The CDR3 consists of 14 residues. The CDR3 DNA reads as TGTGCCAGCAGGACGAGGGCGATGAACACTGAAGCTTTCTTT. This codes for CASRTRAMNTEAFF.

This chain uses TRBV11-1 with TRBJ2-7, with D perhaps matching TRBD1 (5 bases). The CDR3 is 14 residues long. Germline-derived CDR1 and CDR2 are SGHAT and FQDESV (reference sequence). Trimming pared 4 bases from V and 5 bases from J, leaving 15 bases between. In nucleotides, the CDR3 is TGTGCCAGCAGCTCCCAGGGTGGAGTAAACGAGCAGTACTTC. Protein: CASSSQGGVNEQYF.

This CDR3 is CASTPQGAYGYTF. CDR3 in DNA: TGTGCCAGCACCCCACAGGGGGCCTATGGCTACACCTTC. The chain recombines TRBV2 with TRBJ1-2; 9 nucleotides align to TRBD1. CDR3 length: 13 amino acids. CDR1 and CDR2 (germline): SNHLY, FYNNEI. Unmatched junction bases numbered 4, after V lost 7 bases and J lost 4 bases. Looking up the rest from reference TRBV2 and TRBJ1-2 gives the full variable domain: EPEVTQTPSHQVTQMGQEVILRCVPISNHLYFYWYRQILGQKVEFLVSFYNNEISEKSEIFDDQFSVERPDGSNFTLKIRSTKLEDSAMYFCASTPQGAYGYTFGSGTRLTVV.

V is TRBV4-1 and J is TRBJ2-6; 9 bases agree with TRBD2. The CDR3 has 18 amino acids. Germline V CDR1 and CDR2: MGHRA, YSYEKL. Trimming took 3 bases from V and 0 from J; bases not matched to a gene: 6. Here the CDR3 DNA reads TGCGCCAGCAGCCAGAGCCTAGCGGGGATCTCTGGGGCCAACGTCCTGACTTTC. Translated, it gives CASSQSLAGISGANVLTF.